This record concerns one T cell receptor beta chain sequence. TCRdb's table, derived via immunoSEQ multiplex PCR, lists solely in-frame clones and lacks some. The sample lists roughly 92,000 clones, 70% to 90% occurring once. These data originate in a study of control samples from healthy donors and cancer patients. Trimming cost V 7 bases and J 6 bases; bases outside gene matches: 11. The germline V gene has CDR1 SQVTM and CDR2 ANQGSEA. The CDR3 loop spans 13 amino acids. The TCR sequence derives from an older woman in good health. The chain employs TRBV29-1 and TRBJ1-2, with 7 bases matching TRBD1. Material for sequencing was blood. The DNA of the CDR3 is TGCAGCGCGTCACGACAGGGTAGGGATGGCTACACCTTC. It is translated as CSASRQGRDGYTF.